This T cell receptor (beta chain) was obtained from a study of cytomegalovirus exposure and HLA in healthy donors. The study's findings and limits: There was a cluster of highly shared sequence variants that was likely a sequencing artifact. An analysis was carried out at a later point. It showed that HLA-associated TCR beta chains were more clonally expanded than equally common non-associated chains. Per a later analysis, 15,000 to 20,000 TCR beta sequences showed association with HLA alleles at 0.05 false discovery rate. Reportedly, cytomegalovirus status was diagnosed with high sensitivity and specificity.

Deletions cut 7 bases from V and 4 bases from J, with 14 bases between. Germline CDR1 reads MDHEN; CDR2 reads SYDVKM. The CDR3 length is 14 residues. It was with 60 Vbeta and 13 Jbeta primers that the PCR ran. Measured with immunoSEQ multiplex PCR; TCRdb has only the in-frame clones, and not every one. The sample lists about 82,000 clones, approximately 90% seen once, with less than 2.5% in the top ten. About this clone: The antigen is unknown.

The sample consisted of PBMCs. The chain combines TRBV28 with TRBJ1-5, with D perhaps TRBD1 (6 bases). The TCR sequence derives from a man aged 18-30 years in good health and CMV-seronegative. CDR3 amino acids: CASTRTDLNQPQHF. DNA of the CDR3: TGTGCCAGCACCCGGACAGATCTAAATCAGCCCCAGCATTTT.